This T cell receptor beta chain was obtained from a study of beta chain features in type 1 diabetes. Whole-study findings and limits: Shortening that was moderate but significant affected the TCRB CDR3s of Type 1 diabetes patients in all four CD4+ subsets. Diminished insertions and augmented deletions at VDJ junctions characterized type 1 diabetes patients.

Every bit of the isolated RNA underwent reverse transcription, so sequencing read expressed TCRB transcripts. TCRdb's table, derived via immunoSEQ multiplex PCR, lists solely in-frame clones and lacks some. Of 450,000 to 600,000 clones listed, roughly 30% were seen once; the top ten hold almost 0.065%. In the case of this clone: Its antigen is unknown.

This CDR3 comprises 14 residues. The V gene lost 0 bases and the J gene lost 1 base, with 4 bases spanning the gap. The germline gives CDR1 SGHRS, CDR2 YFSETQ. The clonotype originates from a man aged 18 to 30 in good health. The chain carries TRBV5-1 and TRBJ2-2; no definite D call. Sequenced sample: naive CD4+ T cells from blood. This chain's CDR3 is CASSLEGNTGELFF. In DNA, the CDR3 is TGCGCCAGCAGCTTGGAGGGGAACACCGGGGAGCTGTTTTTT.